What follows is one TCR beta chain and its context. The source of the sample is a study of cytomegalovirus exposure and HLA in healthy donors. CDR1 is SGHRS and CDR2 is YFSETQ in the germline V gene. V was pared by 4 bases and J by 4 bases, with 8 bases of the junction left unmatched. The CDR3 totals 14 residues. The PCR ran on 60 Vbeta and 13 Jbeta primers. Some clones are missing from TCRdb's copy, which holds only in-frame ones; the method was immunoSEQ multiplex PCR. The sample lists roughly 110,000 clones; roughly 80% were seen once. Sequenced material: PBMCs. This sequence was found in a man aged 25 to 45 in good health and CMV-seropositive. J is TRBJ2-7 and V is TRBV5-1, with 7 bases identical to TRBD1. The CDR3: CASSPGQALYEQYF. The CDR3 nucleotides read TGCGCCAGCAGCCCCGGACAGGCGCTTTACGAGCAGTACTTC.